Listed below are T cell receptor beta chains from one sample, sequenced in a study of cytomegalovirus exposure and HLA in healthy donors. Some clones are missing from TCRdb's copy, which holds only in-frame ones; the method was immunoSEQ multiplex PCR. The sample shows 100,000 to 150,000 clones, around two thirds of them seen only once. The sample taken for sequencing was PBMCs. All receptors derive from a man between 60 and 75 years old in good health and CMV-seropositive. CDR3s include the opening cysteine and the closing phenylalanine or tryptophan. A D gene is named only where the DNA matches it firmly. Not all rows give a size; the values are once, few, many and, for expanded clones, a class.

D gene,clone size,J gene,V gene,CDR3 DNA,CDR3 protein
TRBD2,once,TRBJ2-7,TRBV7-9,TGTGCCAGCAGCTTTTGGTTGGGGCTAGCGGGGGATTCTTACGAGCAGTACTTC,CASSFWLGLAGDSYEQYF
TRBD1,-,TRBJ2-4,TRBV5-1,TGCGCCAGCAGCTCGAAACGCCAGACAGGGCCTAGGGCCAAAAACATTCAGTACTTC,CASSSKRQTGPRAKNIQYF
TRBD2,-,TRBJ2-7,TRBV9,TGTGCCAGCAGCGAGTCTAGCGGGGGCTCCTACGAGCAGTACTTC,CASSESSGGSYEQYF
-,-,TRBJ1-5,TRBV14,TGTGCCAGCAGCCAATCCGAGTATCAGCCCCAGCATTTT,CASSQSEYQPQHF
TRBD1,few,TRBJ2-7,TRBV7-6,TGTGCCAGCAGCTCGACAGGGGGTGGATTCTACGAGCAGTACTTC,CASSSTGGGFYEQYF
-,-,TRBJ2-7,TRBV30,TGTGCCTGGAAACGGGGGGCGGGCGAGCAGTACTTC,CAWKRGAGEQYF
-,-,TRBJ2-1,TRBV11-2,TGTGCCAGCAGCGGGGCTAGAGGTTACAATGAGCAGTTCTTC,CASSGARGYNEQFF
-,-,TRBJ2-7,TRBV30,TGTGCCTGGAGCGGTGGCTCCTACGAGCAGTACTTC,CAWSGGSYEQYF
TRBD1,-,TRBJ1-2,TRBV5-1,TGCGCCAGCAGCTCCGGGACAGGACCCTATGGCTACACCTTC,CASSSGTGPYGYTF
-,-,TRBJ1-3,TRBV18,TGTGCCAGCTCACAGGGGGTCTCTGGAAACACCATATATTTT,CASSQGVSGNTIYF
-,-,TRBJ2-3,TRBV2,TGTGCCAGCAGGGTGGGGCTAACCTCAACCACAGATACGCAGTATTTT,CASRVGLTSTTDTQYF
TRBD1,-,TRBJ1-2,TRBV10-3,TGTGCCATCAGTGACAGCGGACAGGCCTCCTATGGCTACACCTTC,CAISDSGQASYGYTF
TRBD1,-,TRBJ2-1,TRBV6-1,TGTGCCAGCAGTGAAGGGGGTGTGTGGGACAGACCGTTCTTC,CASSEGGVWDRPFF
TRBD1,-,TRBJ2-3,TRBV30,TGTGCCTGGAGACGGGACAGGGCAGCAGATACGCAGTATTTT,CAWRRDRAADTQYF
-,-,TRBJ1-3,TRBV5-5,TGTGCCAGCAGCTTGGACAGCGGTGGCGGAAACACCATATATTTT,CASSLDSGGGNTIYF
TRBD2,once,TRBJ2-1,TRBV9,TGTGCCAGCAGCCCAGGACTAGCGGGCCGGGCTGAGCAGTTCTTC,CASSPGLAGRAEQFF
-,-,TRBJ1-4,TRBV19,TGTGCCAGTAGTGGACAGTCGAACGAAAAACTGTTTTTT,CASSGQSNEKLFF
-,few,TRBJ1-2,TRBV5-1,TGCGCCAGCAGCTTGGATAGGGGATATACTAACTATGGCTACACCTTC,CASSLDRGYTNYGYTF
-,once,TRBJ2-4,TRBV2,TGTGCCAGCAGCCGGGAGACGGCAGCCAAAAACATTCAGTACTTC,CASSRETAAKNIQYF
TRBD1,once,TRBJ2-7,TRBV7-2,TGTGCCAGCAGACCCGGGACAGGTCCCTACGAGCAGTACTTC,CASRPGTGPYEQYF
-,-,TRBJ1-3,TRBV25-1,TGTGCCAGCAGTGAATACCAGGGAATATCTGGAAACACCATATATTTT,CASSEYQGISGNTIYF
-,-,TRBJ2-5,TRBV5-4,TGTGCCAGCAGCCCCCTCGGGGGTAGGGAGACCCAGTACTTC,CASSPLGGRETQYF
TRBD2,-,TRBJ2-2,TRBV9,TGTGCCAGCAGCCCCCGTTTAGGGACTAGCGGGGGGGCAGGGACCGGGGAGCTGTTTTTT,CASSPRLGTSGGAGTGELFF
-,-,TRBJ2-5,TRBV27,TGTGCCAGCAGTTTATTTTCGGCGGGCAGCAACCAAGAGACCCAGTACTTC,CASSLFSAGSNQETQYF
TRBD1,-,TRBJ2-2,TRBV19,TGTGCCAGTAGTATGGCACAGGGGGGCACCGGGGAGCTGTTTTTT,CASSMAQGGTGELFF
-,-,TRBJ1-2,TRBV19,TGTGCCAGTAGTACCCATCCGCTTTCCAGGGACTATGGCTACACCTTC,CASSTHPLSRDYGYTF
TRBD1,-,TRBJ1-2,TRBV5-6,TGTGCCAGCAGCTGGGGGACAGGGCCCCATGGCTACACCTTC,CASSWGTGPHGYTF
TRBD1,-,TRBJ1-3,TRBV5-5,TGTGCCAGCAGCTTGCTCAGTTCTCCAGGGGGAACAGGAAACACCATATATTTT,CASSLLSSPGGTGNTIYF
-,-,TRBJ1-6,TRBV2,TGTGCCAGCAGTCGGGGGGGGTCTAATTCACCCCTCCACTTT,CASSRGGSNSPLHF
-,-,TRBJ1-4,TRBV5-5,TGTGCCAGCAGCTTGAGCGGGGTTAGAGAAAAACTGTTTTTT,CASSLSGVREKLFF
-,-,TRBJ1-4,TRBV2,TGTGCCAGCAGCGTTGACAGGTCGAACGAAAAACTGTTTTTT,CASSVDRSNEKLFF
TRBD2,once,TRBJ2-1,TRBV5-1,TGCGCCAGCAGCTTGGCCCTTACTAGCGGGGGGTACAATGAGCAGTTCTTC,CASSLALTSGGYNEQFF
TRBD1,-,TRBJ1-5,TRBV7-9,TGTTCCAGCAGCTTGGACAGGGGAGGCAATCAGCCCCAGCATTTT,CSSSLDRGGNQPQHF
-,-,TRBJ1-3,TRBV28,TGTGCCAGCAGCCGCCATGGAAGGGATGATCTGAAGGGGGGAAACACCATATATTTT,CASSRHGRDDLKGGNTIYF
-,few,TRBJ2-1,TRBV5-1,TGCGCCAGCAGAACGAGTCGTGAGCAGTTCTTC,CASRTSREQFF
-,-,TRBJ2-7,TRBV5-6,TGTGCCAGCAGCTGGGGGGGCAGGGGTTCCTACGAGCAGTACTTC,CASSWGGRGSYEQYF
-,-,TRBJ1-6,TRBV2,TGTGCCAGCAGGGGGGACGGCGGGAATAATTCACCCCTCCACTTT,CASRGDGGNNSPLHF
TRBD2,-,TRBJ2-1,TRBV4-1,TGCGCCAGCAGCCCTTTTGTAACGGGGGGGCCAAATGAGCAGTTCTTC,CASSPFVTGGPNEQFF
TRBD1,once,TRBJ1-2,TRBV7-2,TGTGCCAGCAGCTTATCCCCCGGACAGGTTGGTGGCTACACCTTC,CASSLSPGQVGGYTF
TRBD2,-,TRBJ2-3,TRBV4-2,TGTGCCAGCAGCTTCACACTAGCGGGGGGCACAGATACGCAGTATTTT,CASSFTLAGGTDTQYF
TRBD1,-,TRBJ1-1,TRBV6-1,TGTGCCAGCAGTAGACAGGGGAAAACAGAAGCTTTCTTT,CASSRQGKTEAFF
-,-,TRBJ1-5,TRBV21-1,TGTGCCAGCAGCTCACAGGGTGATCAGCCCCAGCATTTT,CASSSQGDQPQHF
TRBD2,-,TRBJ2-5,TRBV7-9,TGTGCCAGCAGGCATGGGCTAGCGGGGTTTGTTGGAGAGACCCAGTACTTC,CASRHGLAGFVGETQYF
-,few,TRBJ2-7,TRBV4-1,TGCGCCAGCAGCCAAGGAATAAAAGGACCCTCGGGGGAGCAGTACTTC,CASSQGIKGPSGEQYF
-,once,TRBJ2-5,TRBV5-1,TGCGCCAGCAGCCTTGGGCAGTCATCAGGGGAGGAGACCCAGTACTTC,CASSLGQSSGEETQYF